Given below is one T cell receptor (beta chain) in context. Its antigen is as yet unknown. The data originate from a study of cytomegalovirus exposure and HLA in healthy donors. The study's findings and limits: After further analysis at a later stage, 16,951 TCR beta sequences were associated with HLA alleles at 0.05 false discovery rate.

It was with 60 Vbeta and 13 Jbeta primers that the PCR ran. Profiled with immunoSEQ multiplex PCR; TCRdb holds only in-frame clones, not every one. The sample yields roughly 130,000 clones, around 80% seen once. The germline V gene encodes CDR1 LGHNA and CDR2 YSLEER. The CDR3 sequence is 14 residues long. V was cut by 0 bases and J by 4 bases, with 6 bases left in between. This chain connects TRBV4-3 to TRBJ1-4, with D maybe TRBD1 (6 bases). The sample taken for sequencing was PBMCs. This TCR was recovered from a woman in her forties or fifties in good health and CMV-seropositive. CDR3 loop: CASSQDRGNEKLFF. The CDR3 DNA reads as TGCGCCAGCAGCCAAGACAGGGGTAATGAAAAACTGTTTTTT.